This TCR beta chain is from a study of T-cell reconstitution after alpha-beta-depleted transplantation in children. CDR1 is SQVTM and CDR2 is ANQGSEA in the germline V gene. Trimming shortened V by 6 bases and J by 5 bases, and 13 bases separated the two germline ends. This CDR3 has 12 residues. This clonotype has only a few counts. Using unique molecular identifiers, the investigators prepared the TCRbeta library. TCRdb reprocessed the PCR reads with MiXCR, giving one entry per CDR3 protein. The sample has hundreds of thousands of distinct CDR3 sequences; approximately 15% are singletons. This receptor was obtained from a human donor who donated a stem cell graft to a child with acute myeloid leukemia. This material consisted of PBMCs from the stem cell graft donor, taken from the stem cell graft. The V and J genes are TRBV29-1 and TRBJ2-5, with D possibly called TRBD1 or TRBD2 (5 bases each). Here the CDR3 DNA reads TGCAGCGTCCTCAGGGACGGGGAGACCCAGTACTTC. It yields the protein CSVLRDGETQYF.